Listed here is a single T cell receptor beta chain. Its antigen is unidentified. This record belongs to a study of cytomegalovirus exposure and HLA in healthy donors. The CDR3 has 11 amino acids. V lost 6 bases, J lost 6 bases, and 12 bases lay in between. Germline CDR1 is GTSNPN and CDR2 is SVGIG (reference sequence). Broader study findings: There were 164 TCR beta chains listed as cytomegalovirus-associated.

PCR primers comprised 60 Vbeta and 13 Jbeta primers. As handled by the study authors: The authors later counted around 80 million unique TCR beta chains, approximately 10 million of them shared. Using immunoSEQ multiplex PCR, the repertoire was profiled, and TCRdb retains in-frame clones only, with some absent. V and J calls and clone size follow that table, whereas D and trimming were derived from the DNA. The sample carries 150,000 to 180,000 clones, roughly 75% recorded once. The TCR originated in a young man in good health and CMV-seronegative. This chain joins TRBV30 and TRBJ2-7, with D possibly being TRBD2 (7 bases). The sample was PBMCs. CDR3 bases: TGTGCCTGTGAGGGGGGGGGCGAGCAGTACTTC. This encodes CACEGGGEQYF.